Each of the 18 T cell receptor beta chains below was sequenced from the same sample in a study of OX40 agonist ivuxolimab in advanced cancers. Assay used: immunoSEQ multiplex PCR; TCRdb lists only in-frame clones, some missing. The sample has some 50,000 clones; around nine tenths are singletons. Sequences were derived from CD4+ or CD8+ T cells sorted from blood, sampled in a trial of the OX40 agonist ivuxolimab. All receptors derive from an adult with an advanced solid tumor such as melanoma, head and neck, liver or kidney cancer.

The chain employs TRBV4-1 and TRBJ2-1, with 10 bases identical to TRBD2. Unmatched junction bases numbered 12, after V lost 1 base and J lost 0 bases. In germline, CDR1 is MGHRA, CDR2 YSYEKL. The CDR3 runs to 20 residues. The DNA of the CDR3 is TGCGCCAGCAGCCAAGTTCCTAGCGGGAGCCCTTACGGCTCCTACAATGAGCAGTTCTTC. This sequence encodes CASSQVPSGSPYGSYNEQFF.

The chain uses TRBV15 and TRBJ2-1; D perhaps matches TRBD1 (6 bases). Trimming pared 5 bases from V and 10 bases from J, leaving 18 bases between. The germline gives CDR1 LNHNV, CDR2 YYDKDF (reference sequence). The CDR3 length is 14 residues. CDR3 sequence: CATSAPLGAREQFF. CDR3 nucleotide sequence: TGTGCCACCAGCGCCCCTTTGGGGGCAAGAGAGCAGTTCTTC.

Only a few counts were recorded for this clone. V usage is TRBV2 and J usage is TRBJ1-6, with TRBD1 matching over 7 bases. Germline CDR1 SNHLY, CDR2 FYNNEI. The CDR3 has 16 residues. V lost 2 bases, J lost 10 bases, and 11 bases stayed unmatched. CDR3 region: CASSERDRALDSPLHF. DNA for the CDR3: TGTGCCAGCAGTGAAAGAGACAGGGCTCTTGACTCACCCCTCCACTTT. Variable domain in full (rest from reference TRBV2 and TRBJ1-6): EPEVTQTPSHQVTQMGQEVILRCVPISNHLYFYWYRQILGQKVEFLVSFYNNEISEKSEIFDDQFSVERPDGSNFTLKIRSTKLEDSAMYFCASSERDRALDSPLHFGNGTRLTVT.

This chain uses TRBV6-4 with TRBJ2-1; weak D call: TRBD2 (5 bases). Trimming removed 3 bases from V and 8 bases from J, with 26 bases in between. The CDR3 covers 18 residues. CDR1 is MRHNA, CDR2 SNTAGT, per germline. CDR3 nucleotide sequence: TGTGCCAGCAGTGAAGTCAAACTAGTCGTACGGAAAGAACATGAGCAGTTCTTC. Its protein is CASSEVKLVVRKEHEQFF.

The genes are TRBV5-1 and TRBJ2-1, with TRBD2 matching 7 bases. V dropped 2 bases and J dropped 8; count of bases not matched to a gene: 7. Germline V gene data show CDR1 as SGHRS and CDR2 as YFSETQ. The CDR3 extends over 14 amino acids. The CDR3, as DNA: TGCGCCAGCAGCTTTGAGCGGGAAGGCGATGAGCAGTTCTTC. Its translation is CASSFEREGDEQFF.

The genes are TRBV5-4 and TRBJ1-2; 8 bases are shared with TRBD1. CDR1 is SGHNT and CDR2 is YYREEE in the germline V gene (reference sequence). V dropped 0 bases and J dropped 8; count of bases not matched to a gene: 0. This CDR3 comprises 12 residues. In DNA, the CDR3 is TGTGCCAGCAGCTTGGGACAGGGGGGCTACACCTTC. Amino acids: CASSLGQGGYTF.

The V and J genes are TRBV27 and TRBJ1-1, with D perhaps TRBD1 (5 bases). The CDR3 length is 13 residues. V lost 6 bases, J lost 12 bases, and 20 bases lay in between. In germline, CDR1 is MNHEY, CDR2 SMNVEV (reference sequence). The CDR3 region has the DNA TGTGCCAGCAGAACCGGGACTCTCAAGGGTACTTTCTTT. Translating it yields CASRTGTLKGTFF.

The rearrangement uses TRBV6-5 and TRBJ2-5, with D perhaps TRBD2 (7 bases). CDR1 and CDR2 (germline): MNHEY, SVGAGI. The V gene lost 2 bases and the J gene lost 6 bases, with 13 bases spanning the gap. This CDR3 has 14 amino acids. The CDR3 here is CASSYPAGAKTQYF. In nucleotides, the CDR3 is TGTGCCAGCAGTTACCCCGCGGGGGCGAAGACCCAGTACTTC.

For the CDR3, the DNA is TGTGCCAGCAGCCCGCGACAGGGTGAGGCCACGATGGCGCAGTATTTT. It yields the protein CASSPRQGEATMAQYF. The chain links TRBV7-9 to TRBJ2-3; 7 bases fit TRBD1. Losses at the gene ends were 5 bases for V and 10 bases for J; bases not matched to a gene: 18. The CDR3 has 16 residues. Looked up from germline, CDR1 is SEHNR and CDR2 is FQNEAQ (reference sequence).

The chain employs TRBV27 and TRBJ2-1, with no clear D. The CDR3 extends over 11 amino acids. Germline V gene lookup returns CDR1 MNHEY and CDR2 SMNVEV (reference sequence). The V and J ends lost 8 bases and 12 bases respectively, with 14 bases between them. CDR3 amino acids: CASSPGGGQFF. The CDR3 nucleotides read TGTGCCAGCTCCCCCGGTGGTGGGCAGTTCTTC.

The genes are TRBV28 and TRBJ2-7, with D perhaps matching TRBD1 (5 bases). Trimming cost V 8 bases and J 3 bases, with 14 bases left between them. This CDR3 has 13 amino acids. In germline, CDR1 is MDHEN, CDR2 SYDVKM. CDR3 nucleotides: TGTGCCAGCGGGGCTTCCCAGGGCTACGAGCAGTACTTC. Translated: CASGASQGYEQYF.

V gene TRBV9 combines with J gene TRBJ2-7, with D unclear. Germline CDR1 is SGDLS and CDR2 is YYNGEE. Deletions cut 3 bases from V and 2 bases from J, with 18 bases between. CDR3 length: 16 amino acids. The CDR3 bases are TGTGCCAGCAGCGACAAACCGGGCCAGGCCCCCTACGAGCAGTACTTC. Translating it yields CASSDKPGQAPYEQYF.

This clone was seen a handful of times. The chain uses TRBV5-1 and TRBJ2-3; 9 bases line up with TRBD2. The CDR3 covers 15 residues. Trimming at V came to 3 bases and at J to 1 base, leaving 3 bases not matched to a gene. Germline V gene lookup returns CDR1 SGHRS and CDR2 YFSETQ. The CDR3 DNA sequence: TGCGCCAGCAGCTGGCGCGGGGGGGGCACAGATACGCAGTATTTT. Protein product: CASSWRGGGTDTQYF.

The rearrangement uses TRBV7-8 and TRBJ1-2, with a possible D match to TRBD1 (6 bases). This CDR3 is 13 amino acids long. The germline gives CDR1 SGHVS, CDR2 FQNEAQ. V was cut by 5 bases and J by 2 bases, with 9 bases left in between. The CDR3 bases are TGTGCCAGCAGCCGTCAGGGGAACTATGGCTACACCTTC. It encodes CASSRQGNYGYTF.

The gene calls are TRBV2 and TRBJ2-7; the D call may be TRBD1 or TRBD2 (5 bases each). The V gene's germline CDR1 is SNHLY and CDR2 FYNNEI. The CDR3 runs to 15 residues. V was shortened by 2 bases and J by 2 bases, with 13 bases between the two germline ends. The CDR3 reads CASSEFGGRPYEQYF. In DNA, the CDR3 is TGTGCCAGCAGTGAATTTGGGGGTCGCCCCTACGAGCAGTACTTC.

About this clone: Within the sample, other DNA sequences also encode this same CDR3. The chain's CDR3 is CASSYSPNEQFF. Here the CDR3 DNA reads TGTGCCAGCAGTTACTCTCCCAATGAGCAGTTCTTC. The chain employs TRBV6-5 and TRBJ2-1; D not certain. The CDR3 is 12 amino acids. Germline V lookup: CDR1 MNHEY, CDR2 SVGAGI. V lost 0 bases, J lost 6 bases, and 3 bases lay in between.

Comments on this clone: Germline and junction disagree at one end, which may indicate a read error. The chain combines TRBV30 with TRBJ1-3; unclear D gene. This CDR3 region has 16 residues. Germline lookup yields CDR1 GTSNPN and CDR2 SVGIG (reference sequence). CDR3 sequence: CAWSPLNRVSGNTIYF. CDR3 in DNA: TGTGCCTGGAGTCCTCTTAATAGGGTATCTGGGAACACCATATATTTT.

This CDR3 reads CASSLWGVQDYGYTF. The CDR3 nucleotides are TGTGCCAGCAGCTTATGGGGGGTGCAGGACTATGGCTACACCTTC. V gene TRBV7-9 combines with J gene TRBJ1-2; D is possibly TRBD1 (5 bases). Germline V gene sequence: CDR1 SEHNR, CDR2 FQNEAQ (reference sequence). CDR3 length: 15 amino acids. Trimming shortened V by 2 bases and J by 3 bases, and 13 bases separated the two germline ends.